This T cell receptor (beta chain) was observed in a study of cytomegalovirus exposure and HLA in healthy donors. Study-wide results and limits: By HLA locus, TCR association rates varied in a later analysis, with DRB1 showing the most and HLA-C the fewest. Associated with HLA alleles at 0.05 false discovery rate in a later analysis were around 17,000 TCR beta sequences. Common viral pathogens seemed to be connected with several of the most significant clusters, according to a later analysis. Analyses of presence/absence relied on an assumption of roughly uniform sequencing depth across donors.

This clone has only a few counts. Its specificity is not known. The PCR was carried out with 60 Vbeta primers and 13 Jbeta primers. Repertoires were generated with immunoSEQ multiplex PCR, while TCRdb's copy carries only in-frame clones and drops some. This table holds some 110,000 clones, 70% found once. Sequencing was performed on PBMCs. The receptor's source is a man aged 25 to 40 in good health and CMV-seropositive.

In DNA, the CDR3 is TGTGCCAGCAGCTCCGAGGTAGGGGAAGATACGCAGTATTTT. The encoded protein is CASSSEVGEDTQYF. The chain carries TRBV7-6 and TRBJ2-3, with D possibly being TRBD1 (5 bases). Germline CDR1 SGHVS, CDR2 FNYEAQ. This CDR3 is built from 14 residues. The V and J ends lost 4 bases and 5 bases respectively, with 13 bases between them.